This TCR beta chain derives from a study of tumor and adjacent non-tumor tissue in lung cancer. Study summary: The patients, roughly 9 men and 4 or 5 women, were roughly 30 to 76 with stage I to III disease.

The library came from three nested PCR rounds adapted from ARM-PCR protocols. MiXCR, applied by TCRdb to the multiplex PCR reads, yields one record per CDR3 protein. The sample has roughly 120,000 distinct CDR3 sequences, around 57% seen once. V dropped 0 bases and J dropped 2 bases, with 9 bases sitting between them. The CDR3 loop spans 15 amino acids. Germline-derived CDR1 and CDR2 are SGHTA and FQGTGA. No cell sorting was done before RNA was extracted from the tissue. More than 3 cm separated this lung sample from the edge of the tumor. This clonotype was seen a handful of times. The sequenced sample was distant non-tumor lung tissue. J is TRBJ2-3 and V is TRBV7-3; unclear D gene. The receptor was derived from a man between 60 and 75 years old with non-small cell lung cancer. In DNA form, the CDR3 reads TGTGCCAGCAGCTTAACGAGTTTTTCCACAGATACGCAGTATTTT. It yields the protein CASSLTSFSTDTQYF.